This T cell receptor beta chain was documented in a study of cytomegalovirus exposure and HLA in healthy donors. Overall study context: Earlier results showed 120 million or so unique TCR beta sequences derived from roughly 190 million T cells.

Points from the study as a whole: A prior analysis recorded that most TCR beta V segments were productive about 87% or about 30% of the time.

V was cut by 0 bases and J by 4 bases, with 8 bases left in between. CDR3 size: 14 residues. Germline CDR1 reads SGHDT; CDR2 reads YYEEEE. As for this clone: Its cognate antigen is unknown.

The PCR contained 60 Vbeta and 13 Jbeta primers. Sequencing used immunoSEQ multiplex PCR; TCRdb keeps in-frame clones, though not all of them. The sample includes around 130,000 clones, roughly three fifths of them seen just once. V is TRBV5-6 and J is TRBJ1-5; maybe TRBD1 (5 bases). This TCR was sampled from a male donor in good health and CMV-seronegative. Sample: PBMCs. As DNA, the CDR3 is TGTGCCAGCAGCTTGGGACAGATAAATCAGCCCCAGCATTTT. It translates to CASSLGQINQPQHF.